Presented here are 29 T cell receptor beta chains from one specimen sequenced in a study of T cell changes during pregnancy in multiple sclerosis. Sequenced by immunoSEQ multiplex PCR; TCRdb stores in-frame clones only, minus some. The repertoire holds roughly 75,000 clones, 80% to 95% seen once, with about 2% in the top ten. Sequenced here: peripheral blood, sampled in the third trimester of pregnancy. The receptors shown here come from a female donor in good health, enrolled as a control in a pregnancy study.

This chain connects TRBV19 to TRBJ1-5; 8 bases map to TRBD1. V lost 6 bases and J lost 7; bases outside the gene matches: 8. The CDR3 sequence is 14 residues long. Per germline, CDR1 LNHDA and CDR2 SQIVND (reference sequence). The CDR3 DNA reads TGTGCCAGTAGAAGGACAGGGAGTTTCCAGCCCCAGCATTTT. Amino acid sequence: CASRRTGSFQPQHF.

The chain is built from TRBV7-2 and TRBJ2-1; 10 nucleotides agree with TRBD2. Germline V gene lookup returns CDR1 SGHTA and CDR2 FQGNSA. This CDR3 is 19 amino acids long. The V gene end was trimmed by 5 bases and the J gene end by 0 bases; junction bases not matched to a gene: 13. The CDR3 reads CASSRALTSGLSSYNEQFF. CDR3 coding DNA: TGTGCCAGCAGCCGCGCCTTGACTAGCGGGCTTAGCTCCTACAATGAGCAGTTCTTC.

The chain links TRBV6-6 to TRBJ2-1, with 7 nucleotides matching TRBD2. Germline V gene sequence: CDR1 MNHNY, CDR2 SVGAGI (reference sequence). The length of the CDR3 is 14 residues. After removal of 7 bases from V and 7 bases from J, the junction contained 10 bases not matched to a gene. CDR3 nucleotides: TGTGCCAGCACCATCGGGGGGTCCCTTAATGAGCAGTTCTTC. Its protein product is CASTIGGSLNEQFF.

J is TRBJ2-3 and V is TRBV7-2; 8 bases line up with TRBD2. CDR3 size: 17 residues. V was clipped by 2 bases and J by 1 base; unmatched bases: 8. CDR1 SGHTA and CDR2 FQGNSA come from the germline V gene. CDR3 coding DNA: TGTGCCAGCAGCTTATCGACCAGCGGGGGCCGCACAGATACGCAGTATTTT. As protein: CASSLSTSGGRTDTQYF.

The chain employs TRBV4-2 and TRBJ2-5; D may be TRBD2 (6 bases). Deletions cut 5 bases from V and 2 bases from J, with 15 bases between. The germline V gene encodes CDR1 LGHNA and CDR2 YNFKEQ. The length of the CDR3 is 15 residues. The chain's CDR3 is CASSGGTRLQETQYF. DNA of the CDR3: TGTGCCAGCAGCGGGGGGACCCGTTTACAAGAGACCCAGTACTTC.

DNA of the CDR3: TGTGCCAGTAACGCCCGGGACAGGGGGCCCTACGAGCAGTACTTC. Protein: CASNARDRGPYEQYF. V and J are TRBV19 and TRBJ2-7, with 12 bases identical to TRBD1. The CDR3 sequence is 15 residues long. Germline CDR1 and CDR2: LNHDA and SQIVND (reference sequence). Germline trimming cut 7 bases from V and 2 bases from J; bases unmatched to any gene: 6.

The chain couples TRBV5-1 to TRBJ2-7, with 7 nucleotides matching TRBD1. CDR1 and CDR2 (germline): SGHRS, YFSETQ. The CDR3 has 14 amino acids. J gave up 3 bases and V 4 bases, and 7 bases lay outside the gene matches. This CDR3 is CASSPSNRGYEQYF. CDR3 in DNA: TGCGCCAGCAGCCCTAGTAACAGGGGCTACGAGCAGTACTTC. Filled out from reference TRBV5-1 and TRBJ2-7, the complete variable domain reads KAGVTQTPRYLIKTRGQQVTLSCSPISGHRSVSWYQQTPGQGLQFLFEYFSETQRNKGNFPGRFSGRQFSNSRSEMNVSTLELGDSALYLCASSPSNRGYEQYFGPGTRLTVT.

This clone was seen only once. The rearrangement uses TRBV11-2 and TRBJ2-3; D remains unclear. This CDR3 is built from 13 residues. Germline CDR1 and CDR2: SGHAT and FQNNGV. Trimming cost V 0 bases and J 6 bases, with 7 bases left between them. CDR3 DNA: TGTGCCAGCAGCTTAGATCGGAGCGATACGCAGTATTTT. Translated, it gives CASSLDRSDTQYF.

The chain links TRBV7-9 to TRBJ2-2; D is unclear. Germline lookup yields CDR1 SEHNR and CDR2 FQNEAQ (reference sequence). V was cut by 2 bases and J by 7 bases, with 2 bases left in between. This CDR3 region has 11 residues. The CDR3 nucleotides read TGTGCCAGCAGCTTACGCGGGGAGCTGTTTTTT. Protein: CASSLRGELFF.

The chain joins TRBV5-1 to TRBJ2-7; 11 bases are shared with TRBD2. V lost 3 bases and J lost 4; bases outside the gene matches: 6. CDR3 length: 15 amino acids. Germline V gives CDR1 SGHRS, CDR2 YFSETQ. This CDR3 is CASSSGLAEGYEQYF. CDR3 DNA: TGCGCCAGCAGCTCGGGACTAGCGGAGGGGTACGAGCAGTACTTC.

The CDR3, as DNA: TGTGCCAGCAGCGTTAGGGACAGATCGGGAGAAGAGACCCAGTACTTC. Translation gives CASSVRDRSGEETQYF. The V gene is TRBV9, the J gene TRBJ2-5; tentative D call: TRBD1 (7 bases). The CDR3 spans 16 residues. Trimming shortened V by 2 bases and J by 3 bases, and 17 bases separated the two germline ends. Germline V CDR1 and CDR2: SGDLS, YYNGEE. Complete variable domain (other parts from reference TRBV9 and TRBJ2-5): DSGVTQTPKHLITATGQRVTLRCSPRSGDLSVYWYQQSLDQGLQFLIQYYNGEERAKGNILERFSAQQFPDLHSELNLSSLELGDSALYFCASSVRDRSGEETQYFGPGTRLLVL.

This clone was counted once. The chain links TRBV28 to TRBJ2-2; 7 bases agree with TRBD1. V lost 5 bases and J lost 1; bases outside the gene matches: 4. CDR3 length: 15 amino acids. Looked up from germline, CDR1 is MDHEN and CDR2 is SYDVKM. The CDR3 reads CASSHWTGNTGELFF. The DNA for the CDR3 is TGTGCCAGCAGTCATTGGACAGGGAACACCGGGGAGCTGTTTTTT.

V usage is TRBV28 and J usage is TRBJ2-3, with 9 bases matching TRBD2. The CDR3 spans 14 residues. Germline V gene data show CDR1 as MDHEN and CDR2 as SYDVKM. V was clipped by 3 bases and J by 8 bases; unmatched bases: 6. The CDR3 DNA reads TGTGCCAGCAGTTTTGCGGGAGGGGTCCGTACGCAGTATTTT. Translated: CASSFAGGVRTQYF.

The V gene is TRBV11-2, the J gene TRBJ2-1; 16 bases match TRBD2. With V trimmed by 4 bases and J by 7 bases, 10 bases remained unmatched. The germline gives CDR1 SGHAT, CDR2 FQNNGV. The CDR3 loop spans 18 amino acids. The CDR3 loop is CASSSGLAGGRLWNEQFF. DNA for the CDR3: TGTGCCAGCAGCTCGGGACTAGCGGGAGGGCGGTTATGGAATGAGCAGTTCTTC.

The V call is TRBV6-5, the J call TRBJ2-1; 8 bases line up with TRBD2. V trimming: 6 bases; J trimming: 13 bases; junction bases outside the gene matches: 14. The CDR3 totals 14 residues. The germline V gene has CDR1 MNHEY and CDR2 SVGAGI. CDR3 protein: CASSRQREPLLQFF. The CDR3 DNA follows: TGTGCCAGCAGCCGTCAGCGGGAGCCCCTCCTACAGTTCTTC.

The DNA of the CDR3 is TGTGCCAGCATGGCGCTAGCGGGAGGAAATGAGCAGTTCTTC. It encodes CASMALAGGNEQFF. The chain has TRBV6-4 and TRBJ2-1, with TRBD2 identical over 11 bases. Germline V lookup: CDR1 MRHNA, CDR2 SNTAGT. The CDR3 totals 14 residues. The J segment lost 7 bases and the V segment lost 7 bases, leaving 6 bases of the junction unmatched.

This chain connects TRBV7-2 to TRBJ1-4; D is unclear. Germline lookup yields CDR1 SGHTA and CDR2 FQGNSA. The CDR3 is 15 residues long. Trimming cost V 6 bases and J 0 bases, with 11 bases left between them. The CDR3 region has the DNA TGTGCCAGCAGGGCCACTAGGGCAACTAATGAAAAACTGTTTTTT. Its translation: CASRATRATNEKLFF.

The chain is built from TRBV6-5 and TRBJ2-1; possibly TRBD2 for D (6 bases). Per germline, CDR1 MNHEY and CDR2 SVGAGI. The CDR3 covers 14 residues. V was pared by 4 bases and J by 13 bases, with 20 bases between. CDR3 residues: CASSFGLSERGQFF. The CDR3 DNA reads TGTGCCAGCAGTTTCGGACTAAGTGAAAGAGGACAGTTCTTC.

The chain links TRBV4-3 to TRBJ2-1, with 8 bases lining up with TRBD1. Germline V gene data show CDR1 as LGHNA and CDR2 as YSLEER. V was clipped by 5 bases and J by 7 bases; unmatched bases: 7. The CDR3 is 14 amino acids. The CDR3 here is CASSAGQETNEQFF. CDR3 bases: TGCGCCAGCAGCGCGGGACAGGAGACTAATGAGCAGTTCTTC.

The chain combines TRBV5-1 with TRBJ1-5, with D tentatively TRBD1 (5 bases). V lost 4 bases to trimming and J lost 4 bases, with 12 bases between them. CDR3 length: 14 residues. Germline CDR1 reads SGHRS; CDR2 reads YFSETQ. CDR3 sequence (DNA): TGCGCCAGCAGCCCGGGACTTCCAAATCAGCCCCAGCATTTT. It is translated as CASSPGLPNQPQHF. The full variable domain, its missing parts supplied by reference TRBV5-1 and TRBJ1-5, is KAGVTQTPRYLIKTRGQQVTLSCSPISGHRSVSWYQQTPGQGLQFLFEYFSETQRNKGNFPGRFSGRQFSNSRSEMNVSTLELGDSALYLCASSPGLPNQPQHFGDGTRLSIL.

This clone showed up just a few times. The chain couples TRBV27 to TRBJ2-2; TRBD1 matches at 9 bases. Trimming cost V 8 bases and J 5 bases; bases outside gene matches: 12. Germline lookup yields CDR1 MNHEY and CDR2 SMNVEV (reference sequence). The CDR3 is made up of 16 amino acids. The DNA of the CDR3 is TGTGCCAGCGGGACAGGGTGGTCATATTTTACCGGGGAGCTGTTTTTT. Translating gives CASGTGWSYFTGELFF.

The genes are TRBV27 and TRBJ2-3; 10 bases are shared with TRBD1. The CDR3 is 16 residues long. The germline V gene encodes CDR1 MNHEY and CDR2 SMNVEV (reference sequence). Unmatched junction bases numbered 6, after V lost 4 bases and J lost 2 bases. CDR3 coding DNA: TGTGCCAGCAGTTGGGCAGGACAGGGGGACACAGATACGCAGTATTTT. Amino acids: CASSWAGQGDTDTQYF.

This chain links TRBV15 with TRBJ2-4, with TRBD1 as a possible D gene (6 bases). CDR3 length equals 16 residues. V dropped 3 bases and J dropped 7 bases, with 19 bases sitting between them. Germline V lookup: CDR1 LNHNV, CDR2 YYDKDF (reference sequence). The CDR3 DNA sequence: TGTGCCACCAGCAGCCGGGACACCGACATCATGAACATTCAGTACTTC. This gives the protein CATSSRDTDIMNIQYF.

This clone appeared a single time. This chain joins TRBV6-6 and TRBJ2-1, with D hard to call. Germline V gives CDR1 MNHNY, CDR2 SVGAGI (reference sequence). Trimming stripped 5 bases from V and 3 bases from J, with 5 bases between. This CDR3 has 12 amino acids. DNA of the CDR3: TGTGCCAGCAGTCCCTACTACAATGAGCAGTTCTTC. Translated: CASSPYYNEQFF.

The V call is TRBV5-5, the J call TRBJ2-5; unclear D gene. The CDR3 extends over 11 amino acids. CDR1 and CDR2 (germline): SGHKS, YYEKEE (reference sequence). The V gene lost 2 bases and the J gene lost 4 bases, with 3 bases spanning the gap. CDR3 DNA: TGTGCCAGCAGCTTCAGAGAGACCCAGTACTTC. It encodes CASSFRETQYF.

The chain has TRBV7-3 and TRBJ1-1; 7 nucleotides agree with TRBD1. This CDR3 spans 15 amino acids. The V gene's germline CDR1 is SGHTA and CDR2 FQGTGA. After removal of 4 bases from V and 5 bases from J, the junction contained 10 bases not matched to a gene. CDR3 protein: CASSSTGAGGTEAFF. The CDR3, as DNA: TGTGCCAGCAGCTCCACAGGGGCCGGAGGAACTGAAGCTTTCTTT. The whole variable domain, filled in from reference TRBV7-3 and TRBJ1-1, reads GAGVSQTPSNKVTEKGKYVELRCDPISGHTALYWYRQSLGQGPEFLIYFQGTGAADDSGLPNDRFFAVRPEGSVSTLKIQRTERGDSAVYLCASSSTGAGGTEAFFGQGTRLTVV.

This clone has just one count. V usage is TRBV21-1 and J usage is TRBJ1-6; TRBD1, the D gene given by the table, was not confirmed from the DNA. TRBV21-1 is an annotated pseudogene. CDR3 length: 20 amino acids. This CDR3 reads CASSKGKAILQTGYNSPLHF. In DNA form, the CDR3 reads TGTGCCAGCAGCAAAGGTAAAGCCATTCTGCAGACAGGCTATAATTCACCCCTCCACTTT.

The genes are TRBV9 and TRBJ1-1; no definite D call. The germline CDR1 and CDR2 sequences are SGDLS and YYNGEE. With 0 bases removed from V and 1 base from J, the gap between germline ends came to 4 bases. The CDR3 is 13 residues long. The CDR3 sequence is CASSVDGNTEAFF. The CDR3 bases are TGTGCCAGCAGCGTAGACGGGAACACTGAAGCTTTCTTT.

The chain is built from TRBV2 and TRBJ2-7, with 12 nucleotides matching TRBD2. J lost 2 bases, V lost 5 bases, and 4 bases had no gene match. Looked up from germline, CDR1 is SNHLY and CDR2 is FYNNEI. The length of the CDR3 is 15 residues. The CDR3 nucleotides read TGTGCCAGCAGTCTACTAGCGGGGGGTACCTACGAGCAGTACTTC. Translated, it gives CASSLLAGGTYEQYF.